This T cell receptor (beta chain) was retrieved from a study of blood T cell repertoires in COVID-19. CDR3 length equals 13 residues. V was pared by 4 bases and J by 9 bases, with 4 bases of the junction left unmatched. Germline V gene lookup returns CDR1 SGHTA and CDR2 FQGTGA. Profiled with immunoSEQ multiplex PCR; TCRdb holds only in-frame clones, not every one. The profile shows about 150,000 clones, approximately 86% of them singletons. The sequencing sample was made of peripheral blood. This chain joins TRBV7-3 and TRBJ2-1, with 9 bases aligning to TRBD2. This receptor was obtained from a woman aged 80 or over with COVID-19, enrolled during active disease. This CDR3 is CASSYSSGIEQFF. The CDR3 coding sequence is TGTGCCAGCAGCTACTCTAGCGGGATTGAGCAGTTCTTC.